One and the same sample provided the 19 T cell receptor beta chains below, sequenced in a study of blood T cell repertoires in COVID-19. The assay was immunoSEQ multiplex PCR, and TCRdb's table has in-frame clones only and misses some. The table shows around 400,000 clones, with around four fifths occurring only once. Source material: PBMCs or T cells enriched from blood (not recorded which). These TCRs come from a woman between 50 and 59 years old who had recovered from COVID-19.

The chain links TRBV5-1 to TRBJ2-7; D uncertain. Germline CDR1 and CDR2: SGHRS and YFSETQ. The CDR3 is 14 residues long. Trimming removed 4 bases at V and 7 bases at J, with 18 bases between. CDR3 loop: CASSPGASPFEQYF. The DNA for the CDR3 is TGCGCCAGCAGCCCCGGTGCCTCACCTTTTGAGCAGTACTTC. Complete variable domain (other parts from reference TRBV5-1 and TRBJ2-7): KAGVTQTPRYLIKTRGQQVTLSCSPISGHRSVSWYQQTPGQGLQFLFEYFSETQRNKGNFPGRFSGRQFSNSRSEMNVSTLELGDSALYLCASSPGASPFEQYFGPGTRLTVT.

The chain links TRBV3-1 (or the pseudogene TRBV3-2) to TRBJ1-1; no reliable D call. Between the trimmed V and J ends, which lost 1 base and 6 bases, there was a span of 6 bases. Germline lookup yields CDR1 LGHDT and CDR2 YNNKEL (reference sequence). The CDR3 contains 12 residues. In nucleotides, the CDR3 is TGTGCCAGCAGCCAAGGAGGTCCTGAAGCTTTCTTT. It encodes CASSQGGPEAFF.

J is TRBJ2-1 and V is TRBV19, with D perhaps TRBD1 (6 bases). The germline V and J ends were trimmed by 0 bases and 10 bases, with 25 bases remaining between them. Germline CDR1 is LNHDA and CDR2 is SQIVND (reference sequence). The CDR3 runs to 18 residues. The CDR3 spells CASSIDLSTGTRSGEQFF. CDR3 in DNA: TGTGCCAGTAGTATAGATCTATCCACAGGGACCCGGTCAGGGGAGCAGTTCTTC.

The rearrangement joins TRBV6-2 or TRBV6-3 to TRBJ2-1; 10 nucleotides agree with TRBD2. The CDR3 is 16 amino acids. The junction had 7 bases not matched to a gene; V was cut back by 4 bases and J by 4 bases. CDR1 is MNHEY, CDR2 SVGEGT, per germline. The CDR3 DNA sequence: TGTGCCAGCAGTTCGAGGGGACTAGCGATTTACAATGAGCAGTTCTTC. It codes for CASSSRGLAIYNEQFF.

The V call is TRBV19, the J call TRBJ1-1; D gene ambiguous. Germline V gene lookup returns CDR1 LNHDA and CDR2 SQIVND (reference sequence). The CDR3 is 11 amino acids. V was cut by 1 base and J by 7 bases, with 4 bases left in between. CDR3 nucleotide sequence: TGTGCCAGTAGTATAGGTTATGAAGCTTTCTTT. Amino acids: CASSIGYEAFF.

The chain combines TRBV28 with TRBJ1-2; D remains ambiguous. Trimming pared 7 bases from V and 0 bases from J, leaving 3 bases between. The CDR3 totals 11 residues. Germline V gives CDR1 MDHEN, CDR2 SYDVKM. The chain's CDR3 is CASTANYGYTF. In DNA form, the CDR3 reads TGTGCCAGCACAGCTAACTATGGCTACACCTTC.

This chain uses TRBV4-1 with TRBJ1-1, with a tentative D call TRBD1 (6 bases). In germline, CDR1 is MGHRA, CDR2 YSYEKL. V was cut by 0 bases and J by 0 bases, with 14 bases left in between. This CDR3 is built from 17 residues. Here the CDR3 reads CASSQDARQVMNTEAFF. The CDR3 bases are TGCGCCAGCAGCCAAGATGCGAGACAGGTGATGAACACTGAAGCTTTCTTT.

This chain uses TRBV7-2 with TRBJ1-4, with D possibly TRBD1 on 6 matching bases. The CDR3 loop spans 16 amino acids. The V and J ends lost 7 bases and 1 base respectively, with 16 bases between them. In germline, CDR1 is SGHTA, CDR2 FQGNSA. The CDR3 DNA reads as TGTGCCAGCACCTCTACATGGGGGCTAACTAATGAAAAACTGTTTTTT. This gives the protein CASTSTWGLTNEKLFF.

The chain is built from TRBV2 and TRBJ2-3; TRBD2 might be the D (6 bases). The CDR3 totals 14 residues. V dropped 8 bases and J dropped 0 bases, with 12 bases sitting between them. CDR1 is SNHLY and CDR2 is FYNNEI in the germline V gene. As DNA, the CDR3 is TGTGCCAGCGAGGACTACCTTAGCACAGATACGCAGTATTTT. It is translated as CASEDYLSTDTQYF.

The CDR3 bases are TGTGCCAGCGCCCCCGGGGGACAGGGTAGTGAAAAACTGTTTTTT. This sequence encodes CASAPGGQGSEKLFF. V is TRBV28 and J is TRBJ1-4; the match to TRBD1 covers 9 bases. Germline-derived CDR1 and CDR2 are MDHEN and SYDVKM. This CDR3 region has 15 residues. V gave up 8 bases and J gave up 7 bases; unmatched junction bases: 11.

The CDR3 spells CASSPRPGQSYEQYF. CDR3 in DNA: TGTGCCAGCAGCCCACGCCCGGGACAGAGCTACGAGCAGTACTTC. The V call is TRBV7-9, the J call TRBJ2-7; TRBD1 matches at 7 bases. V dropped 5 bases and J dropped 3; count of bases not matched to a gene: 10. This CDR3 is 15 amino acids long. Germline loops: CDR1 SEHNR, CDR2 FQNEAQ (reference sequence).

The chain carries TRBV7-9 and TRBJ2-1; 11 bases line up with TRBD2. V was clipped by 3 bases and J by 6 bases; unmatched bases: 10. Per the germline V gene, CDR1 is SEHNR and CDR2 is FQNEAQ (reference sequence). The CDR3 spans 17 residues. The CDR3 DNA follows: TGTGCCAGCAGCTTTCGACCACTAGCGGGGGATTTCAATGAGCAGTTCTTC. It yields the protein CASSFRPLAGDFNEQFF. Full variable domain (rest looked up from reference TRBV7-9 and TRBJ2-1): DTGVSQNPRHKITKRGQNVTFRCDPISEHNRLYWYRQTLGQGPEFLTYFQNEAQLEKSRLLSDRFSAERPKGSFSTLEIQRTEQGDSAMYLCASSFRPLAGDFNEQFFGPGTRLTVL.

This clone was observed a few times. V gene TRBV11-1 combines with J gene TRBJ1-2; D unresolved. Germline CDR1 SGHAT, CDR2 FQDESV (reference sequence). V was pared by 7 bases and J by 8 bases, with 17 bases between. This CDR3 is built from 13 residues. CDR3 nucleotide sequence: TGTGCCAGCACTTCGCTCCATTCTCGGGGCTACACCTTC. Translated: CASTSLHSRGYTF.

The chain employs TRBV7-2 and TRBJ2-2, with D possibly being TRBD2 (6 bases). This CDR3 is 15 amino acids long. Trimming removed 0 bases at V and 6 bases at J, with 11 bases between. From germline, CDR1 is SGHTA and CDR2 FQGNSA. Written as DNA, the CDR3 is TGTGCCAGCAGCTTAGCGATCGGGGGTGCCGGGGAGCTGTTTTTT. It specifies CASSLAIGGAGELFF.

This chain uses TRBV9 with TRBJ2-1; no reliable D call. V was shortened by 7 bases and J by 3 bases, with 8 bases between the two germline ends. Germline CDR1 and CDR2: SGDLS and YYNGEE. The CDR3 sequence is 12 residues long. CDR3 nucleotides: TGTGCCAGCGGAGACGGCTACAATGAGCAGTTCTTC. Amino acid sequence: CASGDGYNEQFF.

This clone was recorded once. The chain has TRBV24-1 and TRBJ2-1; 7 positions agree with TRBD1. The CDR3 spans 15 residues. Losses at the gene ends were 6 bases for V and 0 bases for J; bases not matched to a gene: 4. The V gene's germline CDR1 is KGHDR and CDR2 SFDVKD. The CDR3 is CATSSRDSSYNEQFF. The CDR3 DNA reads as TGTGCCACCAGTTCGAGGGACAGCTCCTACAATGAGCAGTTCTTC.

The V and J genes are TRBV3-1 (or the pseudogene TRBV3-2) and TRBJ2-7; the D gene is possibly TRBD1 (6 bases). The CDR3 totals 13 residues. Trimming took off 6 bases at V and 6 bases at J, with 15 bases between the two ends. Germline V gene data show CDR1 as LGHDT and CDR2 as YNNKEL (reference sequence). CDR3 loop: CASSSPGDGEQYF. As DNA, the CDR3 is TGTGCCAGCAGTTCACCAGGGGATGGCGAGCAGTACTTC.

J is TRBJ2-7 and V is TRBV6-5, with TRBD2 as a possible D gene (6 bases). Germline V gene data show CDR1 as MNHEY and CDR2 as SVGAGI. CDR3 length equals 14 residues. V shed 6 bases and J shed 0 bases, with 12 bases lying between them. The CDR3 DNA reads TGTGCCAGCAGCCTGGGACTGGACTCCTACGAGCAGTACTTC. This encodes CASSLGLDSYEQYF.

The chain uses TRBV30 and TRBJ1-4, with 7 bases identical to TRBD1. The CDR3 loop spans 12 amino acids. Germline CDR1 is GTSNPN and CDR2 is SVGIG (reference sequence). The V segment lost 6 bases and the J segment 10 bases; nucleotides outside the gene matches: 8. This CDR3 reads CACPGTAGKLFF. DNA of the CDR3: TGTGCCTGTCCCGGGACAGCTGGAAAACTGTTTTTT.